Listed below are T cell receptor beta chains from one sample, sequenced in a study of beta chain features in type 1 diabetes. Method: immunoSEQ multiplex PCR; TCRdb's copy keeps in-frame clones and lacks some. This sample yields about 450,000 clones, of which roughly an eighth are seen a single time; roughly 0.046% belongs to the top ten. Material for sequencing was naive CD4+ T cells from blood. All receptors derive from a woman in her late teens or twenties in good health. The CDR3 runs from the conserved cysteine through the conserved F or W. The D gene is left open where the match is weak. Size is stated for part of the rows, as once, few or many counts, or as a class when the clone is expanded.

CDR3 DNA | CDR3 protein | clone size | D gene | V gene | CDR3 length | J gene
TGCAGCGTTAGGAACCAGAACACTGAAGCTTTCTTT | CSVRNQNTEAFF | few | . | TRBV29-1 | 12 | TRBJ1-1
TGCAGCGCCGGTAAGGCGGCGGGAGAGCAGTACTTC | CSAGKAAGEQYF | . | TRBD2 | TRBV29-1 | 12 | TRBJ2-5
TGCGCCAGCAAAAATCCGGGACAGGGGCCAGATACGCAGTATTTT | CASKNPGQGPDTQYF | . | TRBD1 | TRBV4-1 | 15 | TRBJ2-3
TGTGCCAGCAGCCACCCCGGGACAGGGGGCGGTGGCTACACCTTC | CASSHPGTGGGGYTF | . | TRBD1 | TRBV7-2 | 15 | TRBJ1-2
TGTGCCAGCAGGGTCCACGTTGGGGAGCTGTTTTTT | CASRVHVGELFF | . | . | TRBV2 | 12 | TRBJ2-2
TGTGCCAGCAGCTTATACAGGGGGCACAACACTGAAGCTTTCTTT | CASSLYRGHNTEAFF | . | TRBD1 | TRBV7-9 | 15 | TRBJ1-1
TGCAGCGTTGTAGGCGCTGGGGCCAACGTCCTGACTTTC | CSVVGAGANVLTF | few | . | TRBV29-1 | 13 | TRBJ2-6
TGCGCCAGCAGCTTGGGGCCGACAGGAAGGGTGCGCACTGAAGCTTTCTTT | CASSLGPTGRVRTEAFF | few | . | TRBV5-1 | 17 | TRBJ1-1
TGTGCCAGCAGTGAAGTGGGGCGGGACACCGGGGAGCTGTTTTTT | CASSEVGRDTGELFF | . | . | TRBV2 | 15 | TRBJ2-2
TGTGCCAGCAGCACCCGGACTAGCGGGTTTAATGAGCAGTTCTTC | CASSTRTSGFNEQFF | . | TRBD2 | TRBV7-2 | 15 | TRBJ2-1
TGTGCCAGCAGGCCGGGACTAGCGGGTATGGGGACCCAGTACTTC | CASRPGLAGMGTQYF | . | TRBD2 | TRBV5-6 | 15 | TRBJ2-5
TGTGCCCTCTACCGGGACTATGGCTACACCTTC | CALYRDYGYTF | few | . | TRBV6-6 | 11 | TRBJ1-2
TGTGCCAGCAGCTTGGTCCACGTTAGCACAGATACGCAGTATTTT | CASSLVHVSTDTQYF | few | . | TRBV5-6 | 15 | TRBJ2-3
TGCGCCAGCAGCCCACAGGGGGCCGAGGGCGGTGAAAAACTGTTTTTT | CASSPQGAEGGEKLFF | . | TRBD1 | TRBV4-1 | 16 | TRBJ1-4
TGTGCCACCTCCGGGACGGCCAACGTCCTGACTTTC | CATSGTANVLTF | . | . | TRBV6-6 | 12 | TRBJ2-6
TGTGCCAGCAGCGTCAGGGATGGGACTGAAGCTTTCTTT | CASSVRDGTEAFF | . | . | TRBV9 | 13 | TRBJ1-1
TGTGCCAGCGGAAATCGAGGGAAGGGACCGGAGACCCAGTACTTC | CASGNRGKGPETQYF | . | . | TRBV2 | 15 | TRBJ2-5
TGTGCCAGCAGTGACCCCACCCAGGGGGGCACTGAAGCTTTCTTT | CASSDPTQGGTEAFF | few | TRBD1 | TRBV25-1 | 15 | TRBJ1-1
TGCAGTGCTACAACTAGCGATGAGCAGTTCTTC | CSATTSDEQFF | few | TRBD2 | TRBV20-1 | 11 | TRBJ2-1
TGTGCCAGCAGCCAAGGGATTCGGGACAGCTTTAACACTGAAGCTTTCTTT | CASSQGIRDSFNTEAFF | few | TRBD1 | TRBV4-2 | 17 | TRBJ1-1
TGTGCCAGCTCACCACCCCAGGCGGCCCTAGCGGGAGTGGCAGATACGCAGTATTTT | CASSPPQAALAGVADTQYF | . | TRBD2 | TRBV18 | 19 | TRBJ2-3
TGTGCCAGTACGCGGACTAGCGGTAAAACAGATACGCAGTATTTT | CASTRTSGKTDTQYF | . | TRBD2 | TRBV19 | 15 | TRBJ2-3
TGTGCCAGTGGACTAGCGGAATACAATGAGCAGTTCTTC | CASGLAEYNEQFF | many | TRBD2 | TRBV7-2 | 13 | TRBJ2-1
TGTGCCACCAGCAGTGTGGTTGGCAGGGGCGCTGGCAATGAGCAGTTCTTC | CATSSVVGRGAGNEQFF | . | . | TRBV15 | 17 | TRBJ2-1
TGTGCCAGCAGCTTAGCGGGGTGGCTAGCGGAGACCCAGTACTTC | CASSLAGWLAETQYF | . | . | TRBV7-2 | 15 | TRBJ2-5
TGCGCCAGCAGTGACGGCGGGACCCAGTACTTC | CASSDGGTQYF | . | . | TRBV5-1 | 11 | TRBJ2-5
TGTGCCAGCAGCGTAGCCAACAGCAACTATGGCTACACCTTC | CASSVANSNYGYTF | few | . | TRBV9 | 14 | TRBJ1-2